This note documents a single T cell receptor (beta chain) sequence. The data are from a study of T-cell memory formation after mild COVID-19. For the study at large: Among the donors, TCR clusters were largely specific to each donor.

CDR3 length: 13 residues. CDR1 is SGHVS and CDR2 is FNYEAQ in the germline V gene. With 5 bases removed from V and 2 bases from J, the gap between germline ends came to 10 bases. TCRdb redid the calling of the 5' RACE reads with MiXCR, one entry per CDR3 protein. Of more than 75,000 distinct CDR3 sequences in the sample, about 23% were seen once. The material sequenced was PBMCs or a T cell subset sorted from them (not recorded which). The V and J genes are TRBV7-6 and TRBJ2-7; D possibly corresponds to TRBD1 (5 bases). The clonotype comes from a man between 18 and 29 years old who had mild COVID-19 (a few samples of this study predate the infection). Cell type and time point are not known. CDR3 sequence reads: CASSRTDTYEQYV. The CDR3 DNA reads as TGTGCCAGCAGCAGGACGGACACCTACGAGCAGTACGTC.